This T cell receptor beta chain derives from a study of blood T cells in healthy people across ages. Whole-study findings and limits: Investigators treated diversity estimates from one million T cells as underestimates. Higher diversity, along with more naive CD4+ cells, distinguished long-lived donors from aged donors.

For the second PCR, which ran for roughly 6 to 11 cycles, a sample-barcoded 5' primer and a J-beta primer mix were used. TCRdb itself ran the 5' RACE reads through MiXCR, one entry per CDR3 protein. Among about 1.8 million distinct CDR3 sequences listed, about 50% were seen once. Germline-derived CDR1 and CDR2 are SGHAT and FQNNGV. This CDR3 has 16 residues. The V gene lost 2 bases and the J gene lost 1 base, with 14 bases spanning the gap. About this clonotype: Its antigen remains unknown.

Approximately 9 milliliters was the volume of peripheral blood drawn from each donor. The chain is built from TRBV11-2 and TRBJ2-5; D is possibly TRBD2 (6 bases). This clonotype was obtained from a middle-aged woman in good health. The specimen sequenced was blood. The CDR3, as DNA: TGTGCCAGCAGCTTATTGGAGGGCTTAGGCCAAGAGACCCAGTACTTC. It specifies CASSLLEGLGQETQYF. Looking up the rest from reference TRBV11-2 and TRBJ2-5 gives the full variable domain: EAGVAQSPRYKIIEKRQSVAFWCNPISGHATLYWYQQILGQGPKLLIQFQNNGVVDDSQLPKDRFSAERLKGVDSTLKIQPAKLEDSAVYLCASSLLEGLGQETQYFGPGTRLLVL.